The 24 T cell receptor beta chains below were found in one sample sequenced in a study of control samples from healthy donors and cancer patients. Repertoires were generated with immunoSEQ multiplex PCR, while TCRdb's copy carries only in-frame clones and drops some. The sample holds roughly 45,000 clones, more than 80% seen once. The sequenced sample consisted of PBMCs. These receptors all stem from a man aged 25 to 40 with colorectal cancer.

The J gene is TRBJ1-4, the V gene TRBV6-6, with 8 bases identical to TRBD1. The CDR3 sequence is 15 residues long. Germline V gene lookup returns CDR1 MNHNY and CDR2 SVGAGI (reference sequence). V was clipped by 5 bases and J by 7 bases; unmatched bases: 9. DNA for the CDR3: TGTGCCAGCAGTCCCCGGACAGGGCTAGGTGAAAAACTGTTTTTT. Translated, it gives CASSPRTGLGEKLFF.

This clone was found once. The CDR3 DNA reads as TGCGCCAGCAGCTTGAAAATTCCCGGGACAGATAGCTCCTACAATGAGCAGTTCTTC. It encodes CASSLKIPGTDSSYNEQFF. The J gene is TRBJ2-1, the V gene TRBV5-1; TRBD1 aligns across 7 bases. Germline loops: CDR1 SGHRS, CDR2 YFSETQ. The J segment lost 0 bases and the V segment lost 1 base, leaving 13 bases of the junction unmatched. The CDR3 covers 19 residues.

The rearrangement uses TRBV30 and TRBJ1-1, with TRBD1 identical over 10 bases. Germline loops: CDR1 GTSNPN, CDR2 SVGIG (reference sequence). The trim removed 0 bases at V and 1 base at J, leaving 14 bases unmatched. This CDR3 spans 19 amino acids. The CDR3 sequence is CAWSVRRDRGRGTNTEAFF. The CDR3 DNA reads as TGTGCCTGGAGTGTACGCCGGGACAGGGGAAGAGGTACGAACACTGAAGCTTTCTTT.

This clone was seen only once. The chain joins TRBV3-1 (or the pseudogene TRBV3-2) to TRBJ2-1, with D possibly being TRBD1 (5 bases). Trimming left V 0 bases short and J 10 bases short, with 13 bases between. The CDR3 runs to 14 residues. Germline CDR1 and CDR2: LGHDT and YNNKEL (reference sequence). CDR3 amino acids: CASSQDSGAHEQFF. CDR3 DNA sequence: TGTGCCAGCAGCCAAGACTCTGGGGCCCACGAGCAGTTCTTC.

The chain employs TRBV6-5 and TRBJ2-7; 10 positions match TRBD1. Trimming at V came to 6 bases and at J to 3 bases, leaving 5 bases not matched to a gene. This CDR3 has 14 amino acids. Germline V gene data show CDR1 as MNHEY and CDR2 as SVGAGI. CDR3 in DNA: TGTGCCAGCAGACAGGACAGGGGGAGCTACGAGCAGTACTTC. Translating gives CASRQDRGSYEQYF.

The J gene is TRBJ1-2, the V gene TRBV6-5; 8 positions agree with TRBD1. The length of the CDR3 is 15 residues. Germline trimming cut 7 bases from V and 0 bases from J; bases unmatched to any gene: 7. The germline CDR1 and CDR2 sequences are MNHEY and SVGAGI. The CDR3 loop reads CASTPGQGANYGYTF. CDR3 coding DNA: TGTGCCAGCACCCCCGGACAGGGAGCTAACTATGGCTACACCTTC.

This clone was detected once. The J gene is TRBJ1-4, the V gene TRBV6-6; 11 positions match TRBD1. Germline trimming cut 4 bases from V and 7 bases from J; bases unmatched to any gene: 5. Germline V gene sequence: CDR1 MNHNY, CDR2 SVGAGI (reference sequence). CDR3 length: 15 amino acids. CDR3: CASSFPGTGGEKLFF. DNA for the CDR3: TGTGCCAGCAGTTTCCCCGGGACAGGGGGTGAAAAACTGTTTTTT.

This chain uses TRBV2 with TRBJ2-3; D may be TRBD2 (6 bases). Germline lookup yields CDR1 SNHLY and CDR2 FYNNEI. The CDR3 consists of 12 residues. With 6 bases removed from V and 2 bases from J, the gap between germline ends came to 6 bases. CDR3 in amino acids: CASRDYTDTQYF. The CDR3 DNA sequence: TGTGCCAGCAGGGACTACACAGATACGCAGTATTTT.

The rearrangement joins TRBV5-8 to TRBJ2-7; 8 nucleotides line up with TRBD1. The CDR3 runs to 15 residues. The germline gives CDR1 SGHTS, CDR2 YDEGEE. After removal of 0 bases from V and 2 bases from J, the junction contained 4 bases not matched to a gene. CDR3 region: CASSLVGQVTYEQYV. As DNA, the CDR3 is TGTGCCAGCAGCTTGGTGGGACAGGTCACCTACGAGCAGTACGTC.

This clone was seen once. This chain joins TRBV6-5 and TRBJ1-1; D gene uncertain. With 7 bases removed from V and 4 bases from J, the gap between germline ends came to 13 bases. Germline V gene sequence: CDR1 MNHEY, CDR2 SVGAGI. This CDR3 spans 13 amino acids. DNA for the CDR3: TGTGCCAGCAATCCTCGCAAGGCCACTGAAGCTTTCTTT. This translates into CASNPRKATEAFF.

The chain recombines TRBV5-4 with TRBJ2-1; D is tentatively TRBD1 or TRBD2 (6 bases each). V lost 4 bases, J lost 0 bases, and 14 bases lay in between. There are 16 residues in the CDR3. Germline assignment: CDR1 SGHNT and CDR2 YYREEE (reference sequence). The CDR3 loop is CASSAGQQSSYNEQFF. CDR3 sequence (DNA): TGTGCCAGCAGCGCGGGACAACAGAGCTCCTACAATGAGCAGTTCTTC. The complete variable domain, with remaining parts taken from reference TRBV5-4 and TRBJ2-1, reads ETGVTQSPTHLIKTRGQQVTLRCSSQSGHNTVSWYQQALGQGPQFIFQYYREEENGRGNFPPRFSGLQFPNYSSELNVNALELDDSALYLCASSAGQQSSYNEQFFGPGTRLTVL.

The chain links TRBV11-2 to TRBJ1-2, with 10 bases lining up with TRBD1. Unmatched junction bases numbered 14, after V lost 4 bases and J lost 3 bases. Germline CDR1 SGHAT, CDR2 FQNNGV. The CDR3 sequence is 18 residues long. This CDR3 is CASSSGYGTGATYYGYTF. The CDR3 DNA follows: TGTGCCAGCAGCTCCGGGTACGGGACAGGGGCGACCTACTATGGCTACACCTTC.

The rearrangement uses TRBV4-2 and TRBJ1-1, with 8 bases matching TRBD1. The germline V gene encodes CDR1 LGHNA and CDR2 YNFKEQ. The CDR3 totals 18 residues. The trim removed 3 bases at V and 1 base at J, leaving 13 bases unmatched. As DNA, the CDR3 is TGTGCCAGCAGCCAGCGGGCAGGGGGCATGAAGAGGAACACTGAAGCTTTCTTT. This sequence encodes CASSQRAGGMKRNTEAFF.

V and J are TRBV30 and TRBJ1-1; D unclear. This CDR3 has 12 residues. Germline CDR1 is GTSNPN and CDR2 is SVGIG (reference sequence). V was cut by 0 bases and J by 4 bases, with 6 bases left in between. Written as DNA, the CDR3 is TGTGCCTGGAGTGTAAGCAGCACTGAAGCTTTCTTT. This translates into CAWSVSSTEAFF.

This clone was seen a single time. The chain joins TRBV30 to TRBJ1-6, with a tentative D call TRBD1 (6 bases). The V and J ends lost 2 bases and 7 bases respectively, with 9 bases between them. Germline CDR1 GTSNPN, CDR2 SVGIG (reference sequence). The CDR3 is 13 residues long. The CDR3 protein is CAWSRRGNSPLHF. Written as DNA, the CDR3 is TGTGCCTGGAGTCGCAGGGGAAATTCACCCCTCCACTTT.

The chain carries TRBV19 and TRBJ2-7; TRBD1 matches 7 bases. Germline trimming cut 6 bases from V and 0 bases from J; bases unmatched to any gene: 29. Germline V lookup: CDR1 LNHDA, CDR2 SQIVND (reference sequence). The CDR3 spans 22 residues. In DNA form, the CDR3 reads TGTGCCAGTAGATATCGCCCCCCCGGACAGGTTTTAGGTCGAGTTGCCTCCTACGAGCAGTACGTC. Residues: CASRYRPPGQVLGRVASYEQYV.

This clone showed up just a few times. The rearrangement uses TRBV2 and TRBJ1-5; 7 bases align to TRBD1. This CDR3 spans 15 amino acids. After removal of 9 bases from V and 1 base from J, the junction contained 9 bases not matched to a gene. In germline, CDR1 is SNHLY, CDR2 FYNNEI. CDR3 bases: TGTGCCAGTGACAGGGAAGGGTTCAGCAATCAGCCCCAGCATTTT. Translating gives CASDREGFSNQPQHF. The whole variable domain, remainder taken from reference TRBV2 and TRBJ1-5, is EPEVTQTPSHQVTQMGQEVILRCVPISNHLYFYWYRQILGQKVEFLVSFYNNEISEKSEIFDDQFSVERPDGSNFTLKIRSTKLEDSAMYFCASDREGFSNQPQHFGDGTRLSIL.

The V call is TRBV6-5, the J call TRBJ1-6; tentatively, D is TRBD1 (5 bases). The V and J ends lost 6 bases and 3 bases respectively, with 12 bases between them. CDR1 is MNHEY and CDR2 is SVGAGI in the germline V gene. The CDR3 loop spans 15 amino acids. The CDR3 sequence is CASRPGRNYNSPLHF. CDR3 nucleotides: TGTGCCAGCAGGCCGGGACGTAACTATAATTCACCCCTCCACTTT.

The gene calls are TRBV27 and TRBJ1-1; the D gene is possibly TRBD1 (5 bases). Trimming pared 5 bases from V and 5 bases from J, leaving 12 bases between. The CDR3 is made up of 13 amino acids. Germline CDR1 and CDR2: MNHEY and SMNVEV (reference sequence). The CDR3 DNA reads as TGTGCCAGCAGTCCCCGGGGGTCGACTGAAGCTTTCTTT. This sequence encodes CASSPRGSTEAFF.

V usage is TRBV19 and J usage is TRBJ1-1; D is ambiguous. Germline V lookup: CDR1 LNHDA, CDR2 SQIVND (reference sequence). V was trimmed by 3 bases and J by 0 bases, leaving 20 bases between them. The CDR3 consists of 18 residues. The CDR3 sequence: CASSIEIYRGNVNTEAFF. CDR3 bases: TGTGCCAGTAGTATCGAAATCTACCGGGGAAACGTGAACACTGAAGCTTTCTTT.

This rearrangement joins TRBV7-8 to TRBJ1-6, with 7 positions matching TRBD1. Trimming removed 3 bases from V and 10 bases from J; junction bases left unmatched: 6. This CDR3 spans 14 amino acids. Germline V gene lookup returns CDR1 SGHVS and CDR2 FQNEAQ. CDR3 protein: CASSFTGVGSPLHF. The CDR3 DNA sequence: TGTGCCAGCAGCTTTACAGGGGTTGGGTCACCCCTCCACTTT.

The V and J genes are TRBV4-1 and TRBJ1-1; D is unclear. V gave up 1 base and J gave up 0 bases, with 15 bases separating them. The germline V gene has CDR1 MGHRA and CDR2 YSYEKL. The CDR3 covers 17 residues. CDR3 residues: CASSQVASAQMNTEAFF. The CDR3 nucleotides read TGCGCCAGCAGCCAAGTGGCTTCGGCGCAGATGAACACTGAAGCTTTCTTT.

The V call is TRBV6-1, the J call TRBJ2-7; the D gene is possibly TRBD1 (6 bases). Trimming shortened V by 2 bases and J by 6 bases, and 17 bases separated the two germline ends. CDR1 is MNHNS, CDR2 SASEGT, per germline. The CDR3 contains 15 residues. CDR3 nucleotide sequence: TGTGCCAGCAGTGAAACACAGGGTCGAATAGGCGAGCAGTACTTC. Protein product: CASSETQGRIGEQYF.

This rearrangement joins TRBV11-2 to TRBJ2-7; D remains unclear. Germline-derived CDR1 and CDR2 are SGHAT and FQNNGV. This CDR3 is built from 12 residues. Trimming removed 5 bases at V and 9 bases at J, with 14 bases between. The CDR3: CASSPQPWGQYF. CDR3 bases: TGTGCCAGCAGCCCCCAGCCGTGGGGGCAGTACTTC.